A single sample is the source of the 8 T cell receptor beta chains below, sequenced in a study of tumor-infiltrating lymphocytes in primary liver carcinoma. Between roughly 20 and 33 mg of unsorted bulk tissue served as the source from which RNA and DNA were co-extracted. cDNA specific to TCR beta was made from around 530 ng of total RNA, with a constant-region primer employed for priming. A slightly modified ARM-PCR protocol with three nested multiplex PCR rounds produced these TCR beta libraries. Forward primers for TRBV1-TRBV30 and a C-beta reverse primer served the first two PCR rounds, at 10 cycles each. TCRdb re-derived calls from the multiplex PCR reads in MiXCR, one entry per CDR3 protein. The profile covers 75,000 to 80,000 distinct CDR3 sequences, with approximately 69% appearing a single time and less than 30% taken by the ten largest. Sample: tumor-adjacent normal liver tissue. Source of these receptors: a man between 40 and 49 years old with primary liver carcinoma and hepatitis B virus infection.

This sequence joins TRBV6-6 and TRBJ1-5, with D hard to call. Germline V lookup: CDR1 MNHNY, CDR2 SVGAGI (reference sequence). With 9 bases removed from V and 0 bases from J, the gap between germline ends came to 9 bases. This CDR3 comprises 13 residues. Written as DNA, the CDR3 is TGTGCCAGGAGTGGATTTAGCAATCAGCCCCAGCATTTT. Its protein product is CARSGFSNQPQHF.

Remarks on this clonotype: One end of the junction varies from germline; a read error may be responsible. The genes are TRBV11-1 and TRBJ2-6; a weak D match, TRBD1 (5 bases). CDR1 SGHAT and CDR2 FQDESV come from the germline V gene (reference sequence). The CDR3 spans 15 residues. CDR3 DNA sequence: TGTGCCAGCAACTTGGGCCGGGCTGGGGCCAGCGTCCTGACTTTC. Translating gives CASNLGRAGASVLTF.

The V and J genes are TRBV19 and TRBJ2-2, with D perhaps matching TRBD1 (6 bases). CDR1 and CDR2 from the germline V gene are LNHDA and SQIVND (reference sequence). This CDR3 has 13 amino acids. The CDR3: CATPDRITGELFF. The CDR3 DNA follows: TGTGCTACCCCGGACAGAATCACCGGGGAGCTGTTTTTT. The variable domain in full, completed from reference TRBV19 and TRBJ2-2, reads DGGITQSPKYLFRKEGQNVTLSCEQNLNHDAMYWYRQDPGQGLRLIYYSQIVNDFQKGDIAEGYSVSREKKESFPLTVTSAQKNPTAFYLCATPDRITGELFFGEGSRLTVL.

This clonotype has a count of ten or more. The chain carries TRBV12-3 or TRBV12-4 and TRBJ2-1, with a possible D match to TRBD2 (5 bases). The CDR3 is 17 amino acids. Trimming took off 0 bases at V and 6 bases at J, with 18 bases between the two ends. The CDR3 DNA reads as TGTGCCAGCAGTTTAGCAGGGTATGGATTCGGAGGCAATGAGCAGTTCTTC. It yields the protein CASSLAGYGFGGNEQFF.

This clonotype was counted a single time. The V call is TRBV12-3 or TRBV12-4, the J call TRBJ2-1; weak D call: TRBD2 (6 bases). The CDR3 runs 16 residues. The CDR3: CGSSLAEMVLGDEQFF. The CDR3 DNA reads TGTGGCAGTAGTTTAGCGGAGATGGTCTTAGGCGATGAGCAGTTCTTC.

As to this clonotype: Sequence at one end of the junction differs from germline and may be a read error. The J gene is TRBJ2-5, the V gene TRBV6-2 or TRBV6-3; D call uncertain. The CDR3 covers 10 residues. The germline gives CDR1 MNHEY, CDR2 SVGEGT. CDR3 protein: CASSVETHYF. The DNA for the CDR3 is TGTGCCAGCAGTGTAGAGACCCACTACTTC.

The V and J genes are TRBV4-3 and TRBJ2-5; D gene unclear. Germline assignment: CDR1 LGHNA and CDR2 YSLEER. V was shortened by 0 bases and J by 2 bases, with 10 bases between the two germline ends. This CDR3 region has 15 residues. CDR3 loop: CASSQDPGGQETQYF. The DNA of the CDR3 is TGCGCCAGCAGCCAAGATCCGGGTGGTCAAGAGACCCAGTACTTC.

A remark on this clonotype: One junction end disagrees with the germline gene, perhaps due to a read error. The CDR3 DNA sequence: TGTACCAGCAGTTTAGCTAGCGGGGCCAACTACGAGCAATACTTC. Protein product: CTSSLASGANYEQYF. The V gene is TRBV12-3 or TRBV12-4, the J gene TRBJ2-7; 9 nucleotides match TRBD2. CDR3 size: 15 residues.